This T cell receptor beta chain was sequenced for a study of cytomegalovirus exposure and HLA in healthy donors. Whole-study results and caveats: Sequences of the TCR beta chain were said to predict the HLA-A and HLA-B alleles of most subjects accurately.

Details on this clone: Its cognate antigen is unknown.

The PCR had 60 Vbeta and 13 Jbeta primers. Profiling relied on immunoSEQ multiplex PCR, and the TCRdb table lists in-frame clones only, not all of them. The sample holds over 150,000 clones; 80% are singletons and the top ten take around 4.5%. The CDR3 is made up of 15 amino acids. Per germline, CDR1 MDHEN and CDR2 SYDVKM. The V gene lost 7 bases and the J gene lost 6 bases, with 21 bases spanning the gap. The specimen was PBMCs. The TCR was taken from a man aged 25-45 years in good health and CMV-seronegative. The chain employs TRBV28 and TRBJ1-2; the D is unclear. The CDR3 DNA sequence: TGTGCCAGCATCCATGGAACAGACCAGAATAATGGCTACACCTTC. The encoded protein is CASIHGTDQNNGYTF.